The source of this T cell receptor beta chain is a study of T cell responses to AZD1222 COVID-19 vaccine. Method: immunoSEQ multiplex PCR; TCRdb's copy keeps in-frame clones and lacks some. The profile shows tens of thousands of clones, 70% to 90% of them singletons. The germline V and J ends were trimmed by 6 bases and 9 bases, with 15 bases remaining between them. Germline CDR1 reads MNHEY; CDR2 reads SMNVEV (reference sequence). The CDR3 contains 14 residues. The source of this sequence is an adult in good health. This material consisted of peripheral blood, taken on day 0 of AZD1222 vaccination. V is TRBV27 and J is TRBJ1-6; D not certain. In DNA form, the CDR3 reads TGTGCCAGCAGCCTCCAAGCCTTTGGTTCACCCCTCCACTTT. Its protein is CASSLQAFGSPLHF.